This record concerns one T cell receptor (beta chain) sequence. The antigen remains unidentified. Serum thyroxine and TRAb, along with clinical symptoms, thyroid ultrasound and orbital computed tomography, were what diagnosis relied on. This record comes from a study of Graves' ophthalmopathy and Graves' hyperthyroidism. Findings and caveats of the study: Sensitivity of approximately 88% and specificity of less than 82% were achieved when a 13-signature model separated ophthalmopathy from stable hyperthyroidism. Blood contained most expanded thyroid clonotypes exceeding 0.001 frequency.

CDR1 is SEHNR, CDR2 FQNEAQ, per germline (reference sequence). The V and J ends lost 6 bases and 1 base respectively, with 10 bases between them. The CDR3 consists of 13 residues. The sequenced template was RNA, covering the TCR beta CDR3 region. The first round was an RT-PCR with HTBI primers, and the second round was a multiplex PCR. TCRdb re-analysed the multiplex PCR reads in MiXCR, keeping a single row per CDR3 protein. The sample includes 580,000 or so distinct CDR3 sequences, under 45% of them seen just once. Sequencing was performed on peripheral blood or thyroid tissue (not recorded which). V usage is TRBV7-9 and J usage is TRBJ2-7; D perhaps matches TRBD1 (6 bases). This sequence was found in an adult man with Graves' hyperthyroidism. The CDR3 sequence is CASRPGQSYEQYF. CDR3 DNA: TGTGCCAGCAGGCCTGGACAGTCCTACGAGCAGTACTTC.